This T cell receptor (beta chain) was identified during a study of T cells in Graves' hyperthyroidism and ophthalmopathy. RNA transcripts served as the template for amplifying TCR beta CDR3 regions. First-round RT-PCR of the TCR CDR3 relied on the HTBI primer set. One entry per CDR3 protein, called by TCRdb with MiXCR from the multiplex PCR reads. Found here are over 200,000 distinct CDR3 sequences, about 15% of them singletons; the top ten hold around 52%. The germline CDR1 and CDR2 sequences are LGHDT and YNNKEL (reference sequence). The CDR3 is 14 amino acids. The V end was cut by 0 bases, the J end by 4 bases, with 8 bases between. This clonotype appeared a few times. Its antigen is still unknown. Study-wide results and limits: Among clonotypes expanded in thyroid above 0.001, most were also found in blood.

The sequence derives from a man aged 45-65 years with Graves' hyperthyroidism. Material: blood. The chain links TRBV3-1 to TRBJ2-3; D gene uncertain. The CDR3 bases are TGTGCCAGCAGCCAAGAATCAGGACCAGATACGCAGTATTTT. It specifies CASSQESGPDTQYF.